The 3 T cell receptor beta chains below were found in one sample sequenced in a study of PD-L1 blockade in urothelial cancer. Generated by immunoSEQ multiplex PCR, the TCRdb table keeps only in-frame clones and is missing some. This sample has approximately 50,000 clones, with around 84% found just once. This sample's time point: pretreatment peripheral blood. This material consisted of PBMCs, taken around atezolizumab (anti-PD-L1) treatment. These receptors were obtained from a man aged 65 to 85 with urothelial cancer.

The V gene is TRBV5-4, the J gene TRBJ2-7, with D unresolved. Trimming shortened V by 3 bases and J by 2 bases, and 9 bases separated the two germline ends. Germline CDR1 and CDR2: SGHNT and YYREEE (reference sequence). This CDR3 comprises 13 residues. CDR3 nucleotide sequence: TGTGCCAGCAGCTCGACTCCTCCCTACGAGCAGTACTTC. It yields the protein CASSSTPPYEQYF.

The chain employs TRBV7-3 and TRBJ2-1, with D tentatively TRBD2 (5 bases). The CDR3 length is 14 residues. Germline CDR1 is SGHTA and CDR2 is FQGTGA. The V end was cut by 2 bases, the J end by 5 bases, with 10 bases between. In DNA, the CDR3 is TGTGCCAGCAGCTTATCCGAGGGAAACAATGAGCAGTTCTTC. Protein sequence: CASSLSEGNNEQFF.

This sequence joins TRBV7-8 and TRBJ2-7, with a possible D match to TRBD2 (5 bases). Germline V gives CDR1 SGHVS, CDR2 FQNEAQ. Trimming stripped 3 bases from V and 2 bases from J, with 8 bases between. The CDR3 is made up of 13 amino acids. The CDR3 region has the DNA TGTGCCAGCAGCTTCCGGGATGCCTACGAGCAGTACTTC. Its protein product is CASSFRDAYEQYF.